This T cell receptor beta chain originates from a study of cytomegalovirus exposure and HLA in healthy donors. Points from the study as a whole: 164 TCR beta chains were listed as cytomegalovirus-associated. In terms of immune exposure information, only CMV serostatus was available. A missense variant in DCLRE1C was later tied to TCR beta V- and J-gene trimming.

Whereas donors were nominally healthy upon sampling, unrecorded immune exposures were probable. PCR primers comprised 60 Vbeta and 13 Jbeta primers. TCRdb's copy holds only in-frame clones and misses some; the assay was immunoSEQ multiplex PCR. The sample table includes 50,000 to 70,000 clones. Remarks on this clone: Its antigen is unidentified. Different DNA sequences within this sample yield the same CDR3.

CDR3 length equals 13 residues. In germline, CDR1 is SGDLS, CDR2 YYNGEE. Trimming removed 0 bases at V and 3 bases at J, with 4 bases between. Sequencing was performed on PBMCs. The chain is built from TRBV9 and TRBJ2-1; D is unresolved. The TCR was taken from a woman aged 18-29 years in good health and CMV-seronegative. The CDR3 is CASSVASYNEQFF. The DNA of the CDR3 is TGTGCCAGCAGCGTAGCCAGCTACAATGAGCAGTTCTTC.